A selection of T cell receptor beta chains follows, all from one sample in a study of shared clonotypes between healthy human individuals. Clones were sequenced by immunoSEQ multiplex PCR, and TCRdb holds only the in-frame ones, with some missing. This table holds about 1 million clones, about 80% found once. The source material was memory CD4+ T cells sorted from blood. These receptors were obtained from a man aged 18 to 29 in good health. CDR3s include the opening cysteine and the closing phenylalanine or tryptophan. The D gene is left open where the match is weak. Clone size, where shown, is once, few, many, or a class for clones that have expanded.

d_gene,v_gene,j_gene,abundance,CDR3aa,CDR3nt
NA,TRBV30,TRBJ1-3,once,CAWSKELNTIYF,TGTGCCTGGAGTAAAGAACTAAACACCATATATTTT
TRBD2,TRBV12-5,TRBJ2-1,NA,CASAVTSGGYNEQFF,TGTGCTAGTGCAGTCACTAGCGGGGGGTACAATGAGCAGTTCTTC
NA,TRBV5-6,TRBJ2-1,NA,CASKTGPSSYNEQFF,TGTGCCAGCAAGACGGGGCCCTCCTCCTACAATGAGCAGTTCTTC
NA,TRBV5-1,TRBJ2-2,NA,CASSLGKDSNTGELFF,TGCGCCAGCAGCTTGGGGAAGGACAGTAACACCGGGGAGCTGTTTTTT
NA,TRBV2,TRBJ1-4,NA,CASSGQSGTNEKLFF,TGTGCCAGCAGCGGACAGTCAGGGACTAATGAAAAACTGTTTTTT
NA,TRBV5-5,TRBJ1-2,once,CASSPIREGFGYTF,TGTGCCAGCAGTCCGATAAGGGAAGGCTTTGGCTACACCTTC
NA,TRBV7-2,TRBJ1-2,NA,CASSLVLSAGGYTF,TGTGCCAGCAGCTTAGTTCTATCGGCGGGTGGCTACACCTTC
NA,TRBV6-1,TRBJ1-2,NA,CASSESGVYGYTF,TGTGCCAGCAGTGAATCAGGGGTCTATGGCTACACCTTC
NA,TRBV11-3,TRBJ2-6,NA,CASSPTGTGANVLTF,TGTGCCAGCAGCCCAACAGGGACTGGGGCCAACGTCCTGACTTTC
TRBD1,TRBV5-5,TRBJ2-7,NA,CASSRGGGGHYEQYF,TGTGCCAGCAGCCGAGGGGGCGGAGGACACTACGAGCAGTACTTC
NA,TRBV6-5,TRBJ2-2,NA,CASSYSSSRSGELFF,TGTGCCAGCAGTTACTCGAGCTCTCGATCCGGGGAGCTGTTTTTT
NA,TRBV9,TRBJ1-2,NA,CASSVDGGNYGYTF,TGTGCCAGCAGCGTAGATGGGGGGAACTATGGCTACACCTTC
NA,TRBV30,TRBJ1-2,NA,CAWSTGGGLRYGYTF,TGTGCCTGGTCAACCGGGGGGGGCCTGAGGTATGGCTACACCTTC
TRBD1,TRBV30,TRBJ2-2,many,CAWQGARATGELFF,TGTGCCTGGCAGGGGGCGCGGGCCACCGGGGAGCTGTTTTTT
TRBD1,TRBV6-6,TRBJ1-6,NA,CASILIEGASPLHF,TGTGCCAGCATCTTAATCGAGGGGGCCTCACCCCTCCACTTT
NA,TRBV5-4,TRBJ2-5,NA,CASRVGAIQETQYF,TGTGCCAGCAGGGTTGGAGCAATTCAAGAGACCCAGTACTTC
NA,TRBV5-1,TRBJ2-4,NA,CASSSGYQIAKNIQYF,TGCGCCAGCAGCTCCGGATACCAAATAGCCAAAAACATTCAGTACTTC
TRBD1,TRBV6-4,TRBJ1-2,few,CASSEIGQAVYGYTF,TGTGCCAGCAGTGAGATAGGACAGGCCGTCTATGGCTACACCTTC
NA,TRBV27,TRBJ1-5,NA,CASSFQGTGNQPQHF,TGTGCCAGCAGTTTTCAGGGGACGGGCAATCAGCCCCAGCATTTT
TRBD1,TRBV2,TRBJ2-7,NA,CASIRDRGSEQYF,TGTGCCAGCATACGGGACAGGGGCTCCGAGCAGTACTTC
NA,TRBV7-8,TRBJ2-7,NA,CASSLAGREFYEQYF,TGTGCCAGCAGCTTAGCCGGTCGGGAGTTCTACGAGCAGTACTTC
TRBD1,TRBV6-6,TRBJ2-2,NA,CASSRQGQGTGELFF,TGTGCCAGCAGTCGACAGGGGCAAGGCACCGGGGAGCTGTTTTTT
TRBD1,TRBV5-6,TRBJ1-5,NA,CASSQTGQVNQPQHF,TGTGCCAGCAGCCAAACCGGACAGGTCAATCAGCCCCAGCATTTT
NA,TRBV4-2,TRBJ2-3,NA,CASSQPVGGALTDTQYF,TGTGCCAGCAGCCAGCCAGTGGGGGGGGCCCTCACAGATACGCAGTATTTT
TRBD1,TRBV14,TRBJ2-1,NA,CASSQDAGGPYNEQFF,TGTGCCAGCAGCCAAGATGCAGGGGGCCCCTACAATGAGCAGTTCTTC
NA,TRBV19,TRBJ1-3,NA,CASSIAVLSGNTIYF,TGTGCCAGTAGTATAGCGGTGCTCTCTGGAAACACCATATATTTT
TRBD1,TRBV7-7,TRBJ2-7,once,CASSEQTGGEYEQYF,TGTGCTAGCAGCGAGCAGACAGGGGGGGAGTACGAGCAGTACTTC
NA,TRBV5-1,TRBJ2-3,NA,CASSLAGTGDTDTQYF,TGCGCCAGCAGCTTGGCTGGGACTGGGGACACAGATACGCAGTATTTT
NA,TRBV19,TRBJ1-1,NA,CASSAPLTEAFF,TGTGCCAGTAGTGCCCCATTGACTGAAGCTTTCTTT
TRBD1,TRBV6-5,TRBJ1-1,NA,CASSTWTGSTAFF,TGTGCCAGCAGTACCTGGACAGGTTCCACGGCTTTCTTT
TRBD1,TRBV5-8,TRBJ1-5,NA,CASSSLSGTGWEPQHF,TGTGCCAGCAGCTCCCTGTCCGGGACAGGCTGGGAGCCCCAGCATTTT
NA,TRBV21-1,TRBJ2-5,NA,CASSKARDGVGEQATQYF,TGTGCCAGCAGCAAAGCTAGGGACGGCGTGGGAGAGCAAGCGACCCAGTACTTC
NA,TRBV5-6,TRBJ1-1,NA,CASSLGGFGGRTEAFF,TGTGCCAGCAGCTTGGGGGGTTTTGGAGGGAGGACTGAAGCTTTCTTT
NA,TRBV29-1,TRBJ2-7,NA,CSVRASYEQYF,TGCAGCGTTAGGGCTTCCTACGAGCAGTACTTC
NA,TRBV11-2,TRBJ1-2,NA,CASSLDEGSYGYTF,TGTGCCAGCAGCTTAGATGAGGGTAGCTATGGCTACACCTTC
NA,TRBV19,TRBJ2-3,NA,CASSTLSGPRGDTQYF,TGTGCCAGTAGTACCCTATCGGGGCCGCGGGGAGATACGCAGTATTTT
NA,TRBV2,TRBJ1-2,NA,CASTSDGLLLGYTF,TGTGCCAGCACCTCGGACGGACTACTACTGGGCTACACCTTC
NA,TRBV5-1,TRBJ1-2,NA,CASSPDGGAYGYTF,TGCGCCAGCAGCCCGGACGGAGGGGCCTATGGCTACACCTTC
TRBD1,TRBV7-2,TRBJ2-5,NA,CASSSDRGGQETQYF,TGTGCCAGCAGCTCCGACAGGGGAGGTCAAGAGACCCAGTACTTC
NA,TRBV19,TRBJ2-7,NA,CASMGVGSTYEQYF,TGTGCCAGCATGGGGGTCGGGTCTACCTACGAGCAGTACTTC
NA,TRBV5-6,TRBJ1-2,few,CASSRGQDNSNYGYTF,TGTGCCAGCAGCCGCGGTCAGGACAATTCTAACTATGGCTACACCTTC
NA,TRBV5-1,TRBJ2-3,NA,CASSPGTLISFSTDTQYF,TGCGCCAGCAGCCCCGGGACACTTATCTCGTTTAGCACAGATACGCAGTATTTT